This TCR beta chain was obtained from a study of T-cell memory formation after mild COVID-19. Study details: TCR clusters were largely donor specific.

A 5'RACE reaction primed in the constant segment made cDNA libraries of TCR alpha and TCR beta, and these carried sample barcodes and UMIs. TCRdb processed the 5' RACE reads anew with MiXCR; each CDR3 protein has one entry. The table includes under 450,000 distinct CDR3 sequences, under 15% detected once. Germline values: CDR1 SEHNR, CDR2 FQNEAQ (reference sequence). V was pared by 1 base and J by 5 bases, with 15 bases between. CDR3 size: 15 residues. Of note for this clonotype: Its antigen is unidentified.

Overall study results and limits: Unconfirmed was the SARS-CoV-2 specificity of second-wave clones that peaked on day 37.

The TCR was taken from a man between 18 and 35 years old who had mild COVID-19 (a few samples of this study predate the infection). Cell type and time point are not known. The sequencing input was PBMCs or a T cell subset sorted from them (not recorded which). The chain joins TRBV7-9 to TRBJ2-7, with D perhaps matching TRBD1 or TRBD2 (5 bases each). The chain's CDR3 is CASSLVPGTKDEQYF. In DNA, the CDR3 is TGTGCCAGCAGCTTAGTCCCCGGGACGAAAGACGAGCAGTACTTC.